Presented here are 31 T cell receptor beta chains from one specimen sequenced in a study of blood T cell repertoires in COVID-19. Some clones are missing from TCRdb's copy, which holds only in-frame ones; the method was immunoSEQ multiplex PCR. The data show about 300,000 clones, with roughly nine tenths seen just once and about 2.5% held by the top ten. The specimen sequenced was peripheral blood. The receptors were gathered from a man aged 18 to 35 with active or convalescent COVID-19.

The chain links TRBV19 to TRBJ2-7; a possible D gene is TRBD1 (5 bases). The CDR3 covers 13 residues. Trimming took off 2 bases at V and 3 bases at J, with 8 bases between the two ends. CDR1 and CDR2 from the germline V gene are LNHDA and SQIVND (reference sequence). As DNA, the CDR3 is TGTGCCAGTAGTATATGGCAGGGCTACGAGCAGTACTTC. Encoded protein: CASSIWQGYEQYF.

This sequence joins TRBV3-1 (or the pseudogene TRBV3-2) and TRBJ1-2; 9 bases match TRBD1. This CDR3 comprises 14 residues. Germline V gives CDR1 LGHDT, CDR2 YNNKEL (reference sequence). V lost 5 bases to trimming and J lost 7 bases; unmatched junction nucleotides: 8. Here the CDR3 DNA reads TGTGCCAGCAGCGTTACCGGGACAGGGTTTGGCTACACCTTC. Translated, it gives CASSVTGTGFGYTF.

This chain joins TRBV4-1 and TRBJ2-1; 8 bases agree with TRBD2. Trimming took 2 bases from V and 3 from J; bases not matched to a gene: 6. The CDR3 has 16 amino acids. CDR1 MGHRA and CDR2 YSYEKL come from the germline V gene. The CDR3 protein is CASSQRSSGSYNEQFF. The CDR3, as DNA: TGCGCCAGCAGCCAAAGATCCAGCGGGAGCTACAATGAGCAGTTCTTC.

The chain employs TRBV13 and TRBJ2-5; unclear D gene. CDR3 size: 14 residues. Trimming shortened V by 2 bases and J by 2 bases, and 9 bases separated the two germline ends. Germline CDR1 is PRHDT and CDR2 is FYEKMQ (reference sequence). The CDR3 is CASSLRLSQETQYF. CDR3 DNA: TGTGCCAGCAGCTTAAGACTTTCACAAGAGACCCAGTACTTC.

J is TRBJ1-2 and V is TRBV5-1; TRBD1 agrees at 10 bases. The CDR3 has 18 residues. Germline V gene sequence: CDR1 SGHRS, CDR2 YFSETQ. V lost 0 bases and J lost 0; bases outside the gene matches: 8. The CDR3 is CASSLVATGTGANYGYTF. CDR3 sequence (DNA): TGCGCCAGCAGCTTGGTTGCTACCGGGACAGGGGCTAACTATGGCTACACCTTC.

The J gene is TRBJ2-6, the V gene TRBV5-1; 10 bases are shared with TRBD1. This CDR3 comprises 18 residues. With 4 bases clipped from V and 1 base from J, the junction kept 8 bases outside the gene matches. Germline loops: CDR1 SGHRS, CDR2 YFSETQ. CDR3 loop: CASSRRQGALSGANVLTF. CDR3 nucleotide sequence: TGCGCCAGCAGCCGAAGACAGGGGGCGTTATCTGGGGCCAACGTCCTGACTTTC.

V usage is TRBV6-5 and J usage is TRBJ1-1; 9 bases agree with TRBD1. The junction had 6 bases not matched to a gene; V was cut back by 7 bases and J by 0 bases. The CDR3 is 15 amino acids. Germline CDR1 reads MNHEY; CDR2 reads SVGAGI. The CDR3 nucleotides are TGTGCCAGCACTCAGACAGGGGGAGTGAACACTGAAGCTTTCTTT. It encodes CASTQTGGVNTEAFF.

CDR3 coding DNA: TGTGCCAGCAGCACAAGACAGAGCACCTACGAGCAGTACTTC. It encodes CASSTRQSTYEQYF. This chain uses TRBV21-1 with TRBJ2-7; TRBD1, the D gene given by the table, was not confirmed from the DNA. TRBV21-1 is flagged as a pseudogene. This CDR3 comprises 14 residues.

The rearrangement links TRBV11-2 to TRBJ2-5; 10 nucleotides match TRBD2. CDR1 and CDR2 (germline): SGHAT, FQNNGV. This CDR3 has 16 amino acids. V shed 1 base and J 5 bases; nucleotides not matched to a gene: 7. CDR3 sequence: CASSLASGRAWETQYF. CDR3 DNA: TGTGCCAGCAGCTTAGCCAGCGGGAGGGCCTGGGAGACCCAGTACTTC.

The chain is built from TRBV5-1 and TRBJ2-7; TRBD1 matches 10 bases. The V and J ends lost 0 bases and 2 bases, in that order; junction bases with no gene match: 2. This CDR3 is built from 15 residues. From germline, CDR1 is SGHRS and CDR2 YFSETQ. The CDR3 here is CASSLGDRGPYEQYF. CDR3 nucleotides: TGCGCCAGCAGCTTGGGGGACAGGGGACCCTACGAGCAGTACTTC.

This clone was seen once. The V call is TRBV14, the J call TRBJ2-4, with TRBD1 matching over 8 bases. Germline V gene data show CDR1 as SGHDN and CDR2 as FVKESK. The CDR3 has 16 amino acids. With 4 bases clipped from V and 1 base from J, the junction kept 6 bases outside the gene matches. CDR3 amino acids: CASSPWQGAAKNIQYF. For the CDR3, the DNA is TGTGCCAGCAGCCCTTGGCAGGGGGCGGCCAAAAACATTCAGTACTTC.

The gene calls are TRBV7-2 and TRBJ2-5, with D tentatively TRBD2 (6 bases). V lost 5 bases to trimming and J lost 2 bases, with 21 bases between them. Germline values: CDR1 SGHTA, CDR2 FQGNSA. The CDR3 contains 17 residues. CDR3 sequence: CASSRWGGGSRQETQYF. DNA for the CDR3: TGTGCCAGCAGCCGCTGGGGTGGGGGGTCCCGACAAGAGACCCAGTACTTC.

This chain uses TRBV9 with TRBJ1-1; tentatively, D is TRBD1 (5 bases). The germline V gene encodes CDR1 SGDLS and CDR2 YYNGEE. Trimming shortened V by 4 bases and J by 1 base, and 11 bases separated the two germline ends. The CDR3 contains 14 residues. The CDR3 sequence: CASSPRQPNTEAFF. CDR3 sequence (DNA): TGTGCCAGCAGCCCGCGACAGCCGAACACTGAAGCTTTCTTT.

V is TRBV28 and J is TRBJ2-7, with TRBD2 identical over 8 bases. Germline-derived CDR1 and CDR2 are MDHEN and SYDVKM. V was pared by 8 bases and J by 3 bases, with 9 bases of the junction left unmatched. The CDR3 is 14 residues long. CDR3 in amino acids: CASEGAGGNYEQYF. The DNA of the CDR3 is TGTGCCAGCGAAGGGGCGGGGGGTAACTACGAGCAGTACTTC.

J is TRBJ1-2 and V is TRBV6-5, with TRBD1 as a possible D gene (6 bases). The CDR3 has 13 residues. Germline assignment: CDR1 MNHEY and CDR2 SVGAGI. V shed 6 bases and J shed 2 bases, with 10 bases lying between them. The CDR3 DNA is TGTGCCAGCAGCCGACAGGAGAACTATGGCTACACCTTC. This sequence encodes CASSRQENYGYTF.

This clone was recorded a few times. The chain uses TRBV13 and TRBJ2-2; TRBD2 agrees at 8 bases. CDR1 and CDR2 from the germline V gene are PRHDT and FYEKMQ (reference sequence). This CDR3 has 19 residues. V lost 0 bases, J lost 7 bases, and 16 bases stayed unmatched. CDR3 amino acids: CASSLGHGLAVHTGGELFF. The CDR3 nucleotides read TGTGCCAGCAGCTTAGGCCATGGACTAGCCGTTCACACGGGCGGGGAGCTGTTTTTT.

The chain employs TRBV18 and TRBJ1-3, with 8 nucleotides matching TRBD1. CDR1 and CDR2 from the germline V gene are KGHSH and LQKENI. The length of the CDR3 is 18 residues. The V segment lost 2 bases and the J segment 0 bases; nucleotides outside the gene matches: 9. For the CDR3, the DNA is TGTGCCAGCTCACCAACTACGACAGGGGCCTTCTCTGGAAACACCATATATTTT. As protein: CASSPTTTGAFSGNTIYF.

The V call is TRBV13, the J call TRBJ2-7, with a tentative D call TRBD1 (6 bases). CDR3 length equals 14 residues. Trimming removed 1 base at V and 2 bases at J, with 9 bases between. Germline values: CDR1 PRHDT, CDR2 FYEKMQ (reference sequence). This chain's CDR3 is CASSLAGTTYEQYF. CDR3 DNA sequence: TGTGCCAGCAGCTTAGCTGGGACAACCTACGAGCAGTACTTC.

This clone was counted a few times. The genes are TRBV19 and TRBJ1-6; 8 nucleotides agree with TRBD1. The junction had 5 bases not matched to a gene; V was cut back by 1 base and J by 6 bases. Germline CDR1 and CDR2: LNHDA and SQIVND (reference sequence). This CDR3 contains 16 residues. CDR3 bases: TGTGCCAGTAGTATAGGTCACAGGGGGTCTAATTCACCCCTCCACTTT. Translating it yields CASSIGHRGSNSPLHF.

The chain links TRBV2 to TRBJ2-5, with 7 bases identical to TRBD2. This CDR3 has 16 amino acids. Trimming cost V 5 bases and J 4 bases; bases outside gene matches: 13. Germline CDR1 and CDR2: SNHLY and FYNNEI. The CDR3 bases are TGTGCCAGCAGTTCGGGGACGGGACTACCTCTAGAGACCCAGTACTTC. Protein: CASSSGTGLPLETQYF.

The V call is TRBV9, the J call TRBJ1-3; D is undetermined. Germline loops: CDR1 SGDLS, CDR2 YYNGEE. This CDR3 has 16 residues. Trimming removed 0 bases from V and 2 bases from J, with 12 bases in between. This chain's CDR3 is CASSVDTDSTGNTIYF. The CDR3 nucleotides read TGTGCCAGCAGCGTAGATACAGATTCCACTGGAAACACCATATATTTT. Full variable domain (missing parts from reference TRBV9 and TRBJ1-3): DSGVTQTPKHLITATGQRVTLRCSPRSGDLSVYWYQQSLDQGLQFLIQYYNGEERAKGNILERFSAQQFPDLHSELNLSSLELGDSALYFCASSVDTDSTGNTIYFGEGSWLTVV.

This clone was seen only once. The V call is TRBV28, the J call TRBJ2-7, with 9 bases lining up with TRBD1. Germline V gene lookup returns CDR1 MDHEN and CDR2 SYDVKM. The CDR3 consists of 15 residues. Trimming took 6 bases from V and 3 from J; bases not matched to a gene: 9. CDR3 sequence (DNA): TGTGCCAGCAGATCCAGGGACAGGGTTATCTACGAGCAGTACTTC. Residues: CASRSRDRVIYEQYF.

The V and J genes are TRBV6-5 and TRBJ2-7, with D possibly TRBD2 on 7 matching bases. Trimming cost V 3 bases and J 4 bases, with 19 bases left between them. This CDR3 is built from 16 residues. CDR1 MNHEY and CDR2 SVGAGI come from the germline V gene. In DNA, the CDR3 is TGTGCCAGCAGTTATCTTAGGGCGGGGGCTTCATACGAGCAGTACTTC. Its protein product is CASSYLRAGASYEQYF.

The V gene is TRBV6-6, the J gene TRBJ1-1, with TRBD1 as a possible D gene (5 bases). Trimming took 5 bases from V and 11 from J, leaving 12 bases between them. The V gene's germline CDR1 is MNHNY and CDR2 SVGAGI (reference sequence). The CDR3 runs to 11 residues. For the CDR3, the DNA is TGTGCCAGCAGTCTGGAAGGGGTCGCTTTCTTT. Protein: CASSLEGVAFF.

Comment on this clone: This may stem from a read error, because a much larger clone lies one nucleotide away. The rearrangement uses TRBV11-3 and TRBJ1-1; a possible D gene is TRBD1 (5 bases). V was cut by 5 bases and J by 1 base, with 8 bases left in between. Germline CDR1 reads SGHNT; CDR2 reads YENEEA. The CDR3 contains 13 residues. Here the CDR3 reads CASSKQENTEAFF. The CDR3 nucleotides are TGTGCCAGCAGCAAACAGGAGAACACTGAAGCTTTCTTT.

The chain employs TRBV16 and TRBJ2-5; 8 nucleotides align to TRBD1. V lost 3 bases and J lost 4; bases outside the gene matches: 4. There are 14 residues in the CDR3. CDR1 KGHSY and CDR2 FQNENV come from the germline V gene. As DNA, the CDR3 is TGTGCCAGCAGCCAGACAGGGGATAGAGAGACCCAGTACTTC. Its protein is CASSQTGDRETQYF. Full variable domain (outside the CDR3, taken from reference TRBV16 and TRBJ2-5): GEEVAQTPKHLVRGEGQKAKLYCAPIKGHSYVFWYQQVLKNEFKFLISFQNENVFDETGMPKERFSAKCLPNSPCSLEIQATKLEDSAVYFCASSQTGDRETQYFGPGTRLLVL.

This clone was observed once. This chain uses TRBV5-1 with TRBJ2-3, with D maybe TRBD1 (6 bases). Trimming removed 2 bases from V and 3 bases from J, with 16 bases in between. There are 16 residues in the CDR3. The germline CDR1 and CDR2 sequences are SGHRS and YFSETQ. The CDR3 DNA follows: TGCGCCAGCAGCTTCGGAATGACAGGTGGAACAGATACGCAGTATTTT. Translating it yields CASSFGMTGGTDTQYF. The full variable domain, with the rest looked up from reference TRBV5-1 and TRBJ2-3, is KAGVTQTPRYLIKTRGQQVTLSCSPISGHRSVSWYQQTPGQGLQFLFEYFSETQRNKGNFPGRFSGRQFSNSRSEMNVSTLELGDSALYLCASSFGMTGGTDTQYFGPGTRLTVL.

The CDR3 sequence: CASSYGSNQPQHF. Here the CDR3 DNA reads TGTGCCAGCAGTTACGGCAGCAATCAGCCCCAGCATTTT. The gene calls are TRBV6-5 and TRBJ1-5; D remains ambiguous. Trimming took off 2 bases at V and 1 base at J, with 3 bases between the two ends. CDR3 length: 13 amino acids. Germline V gene sequence: CDR1 MNHEY, CDR2 SVGAGI.

This chain connects TRBV28 to TRBJ2-7, with D possibly TRBD1 on 6 matching bases. Trimming removed 1 base from V and 4 bases from J, with 14 bases in between. There are 15 residues in the CDR3. Germline CDR1 and CDR2: MDHEN and SYDVKM. For the CDR3, the DNA is TGTGCCAGCAGTTTATCGGTCACAGGGAAGTACGAGCAGTACTTC. It yields the protein CASSLSVTGKYEQYF.

The V call is TRBV27, the J call TRBJ2-1, with TRBD2 identical over 7 bases. The ends lost 5 bases at V and 7 bases at J; junction bases unmatched: 14. CDR1 is MNHEY and CDR2 is SMNVEV in the germline V gene (reference sequence). The CDR3 is 16 residues long. In DNA form, the CDR3 reads TGTGCCAGCAGTCCCCAAGCGTCTGTGGGGGGGAATGAGCAGTTCTTC. Amino acid sequence: CASSPQASVGGNEQFF.

J is TRBJ1-1 and V is TRBV12-3 or TRBV12-4; TRBD1 is a possible D gene (6 bases). The CDR3 spans 13 residues. Trimming removed 4 bases at V and 4 bases at J, with 10 bases between. The chain's CDR3 is CASSSQGSTEAFF. DNA for the CDR3: TGTGCCAGCAGTTCCCAGGGGAGCACTGAAGCTTTCTTT.